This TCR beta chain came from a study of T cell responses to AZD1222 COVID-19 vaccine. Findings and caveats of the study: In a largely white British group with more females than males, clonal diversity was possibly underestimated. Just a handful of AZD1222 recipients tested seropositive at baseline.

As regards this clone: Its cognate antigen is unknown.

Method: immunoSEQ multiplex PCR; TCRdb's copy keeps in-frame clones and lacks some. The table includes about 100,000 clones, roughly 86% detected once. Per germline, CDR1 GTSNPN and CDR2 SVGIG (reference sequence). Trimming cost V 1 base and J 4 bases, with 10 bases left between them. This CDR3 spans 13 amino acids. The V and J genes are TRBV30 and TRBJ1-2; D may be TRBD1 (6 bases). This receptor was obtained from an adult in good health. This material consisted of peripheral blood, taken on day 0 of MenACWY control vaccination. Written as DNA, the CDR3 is TGTGCCTGGAGTGAGGACAGCTTCTATGGCTACACCTTC. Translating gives CAWSEDSFYGYTF.